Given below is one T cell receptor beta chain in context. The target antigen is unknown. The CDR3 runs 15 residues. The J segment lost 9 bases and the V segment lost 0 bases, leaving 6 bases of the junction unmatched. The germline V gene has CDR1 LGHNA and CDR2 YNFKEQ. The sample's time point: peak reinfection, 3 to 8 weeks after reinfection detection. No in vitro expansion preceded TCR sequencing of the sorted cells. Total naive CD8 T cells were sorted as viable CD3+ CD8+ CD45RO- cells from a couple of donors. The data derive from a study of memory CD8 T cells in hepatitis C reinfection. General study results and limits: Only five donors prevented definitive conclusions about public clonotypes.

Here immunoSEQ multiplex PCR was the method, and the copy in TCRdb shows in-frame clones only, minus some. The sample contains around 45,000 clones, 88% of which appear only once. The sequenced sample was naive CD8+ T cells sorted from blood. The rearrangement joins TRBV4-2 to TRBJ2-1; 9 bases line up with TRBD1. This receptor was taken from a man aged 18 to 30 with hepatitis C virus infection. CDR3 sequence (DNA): TGTGCCAGCAGCCAAGAAGGGACAGGGTGTGGTGAGCAGTTCTTC. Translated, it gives CASSQEGTGCGEQFF.